Following are 11 T cell receptor beta chains from one sample sequenced in a study of T cell repertoires in cytomegalovirus infection. One entry per CDR3 protein results from TCRdb running MiXCR on the reads. Of approximately 50,000 distinct CDR3 sequences listed, roughly a fifth were seen once; the top ten hold roughly 75%. The antigens of these receptors remain unknown. The sample here was CD8+ T cells from cultured PBMCs, taken from culture after CMV antigen stimulation. The source of these receptors is a human donor in good health (CMV status not recorded). Some clones in this sample may be carry-over from other donors' samples.

Comments on this clonotype: A read error may produce the germline difference seen at one junction end. The chain joins TRBV4-1 to TRBJ1-1, with D possibly TRBD1 on 5 matching bases. The CDR3 consists of 16 residues. The V gene's germline CDR1 is MGHRA and CDR2 YSYEKL. The CDR3 spells CASSQDPRQMNTEAFF. The CDR3 DNA reads TGTGCCAGCAGCCAAGATCCCCGACAGATGAACACTGAAGCTTTCTTT.

This clonotype has only a few counts. J is TRBJ2-5 and V is TRBV7-8; no clear D gene. V lost 2 bases to trimming and J lost 2 bases, with 12 bases between them. This CDR3 is 15 amino acids long. From germline, CDR1 is SGHVS and CDR2 FQNEAQ. The CDR3, as DNA: TGTGCCAGCAGCTTAAGGGCGCCTCAGCAAGAGACCCAGTACTTC. This translates into CASSLRAPQQETQYF.

This chain links TRBV25-1 with TRBJ1-1; D gene uncertain. Germline assignment: CDR1 MGHDK and CDR2 SYGVNS. The CDR3 has 13 residues. V gave up 7 bases and J gave up 5 bases, with 14 bases separating them. DNA for the CDR3: TGTGCCAGCACTAAGTCGGCGCGGACTGAAGCTTTCTTT. It yields the protein CASTKSARTEAFF.

This clonotype has a handful of counts. Germline is not matched at one junction end, which may reflect a read error. The chain recombines TRBV7-2 with TRBJ1-5; D may be TRBD1 (6 bases). The germline V gene has CDR1 SGHTA and CDR2 FQGNSA. The CDR3 loop spans 16 amino acids. Written as DNA, the CDR3 is TGTGCCAGCAGCTTTAATCCAGGGGCCGCCAATGAGCCCCAGCATTTT. Encoded protein: CASSFNPGAANEPQHF.

This clonotype was found a few times. J is TRBJ1-2 and V is TRBV20-1; D unclear. Germline V gene sequence: CDR1 DFQATT, CDR2 SNEGSKA (reference sequence). V lost 5 bases and J lost 1, with 11 bases in between. CDR3 length equals 13 residues. CDR3 coding DNA: TGCAGTGCTCGCGAAGAATATAACTATGGCTACACCTTC. Its protein product is CSAREEYNYGYTF.

The chain carries TRBV6-4 and TRBJ2-1; 7 bases are shared with TRBD1. Germline CDR1 MRHNA, CDR2 SNTAGT. The CDR3 is made up of 14 amino acids. Unmatched junction bases numbered 7, after V lost 3 bases and J lost 8 bases. Here the CDR3 reads CASSEGRGRDEQFF. For the CDR3, the DNA is TGTGCCAGCAGTGAAGGTAGGGGGCGCGATGAGCAGTTCTTC.

This clonotype was detected a few times. The rearrangement links TRBV27 to TRBJ2-1; D is ambiguous. V lost 6 bases, J lost 8 bases, and 11 bases lay in between. The CDR3 is made up of 12 amino acids. In germline, CDR1 is MNHEY, CDR2 SMNVEV (reference sequence). The chain's CDR3 is CASSRVLDEQFF. For the CDR3, the DNA is TGTGCCAGCAGCCGAGTACTTGATGAGCAGTTCTTC.

The rearrangement joins TRBV6-1 to TRBJ2-4; TRBD2 agrees at 10 bases. Unmatched junction bases numbered 8, after V lost 0 bases and J lost 0 bases. The V gene's germline CDR1 is MNHNS and CDR2 SASEGT. The CDR3 extends over 19 amino acids. The CDR3 DNA sequence: TGTGCCAGCAGTGAAGCAGCAAGCGGGGGGGCCATAGCCAAAAACATTCAGTACTTC. Translating it yields CASSEAASGGAIAKNIQYF.

This clonotype came up a few times. The chain links TRBV12-3 or TRBV12-4 to TRBJ2-7; 9 nucleotides align to TRBD1. The CDR3 spans 14 residues. V was pared by 4 bases and J by 3 bases, with 4 bases of the junction left unmatched. CDR3 residues: CASSSGTGIYEQYF. CDR3 in DNA: TGTGCCAGCAGTTCGGGGACAGGGATCTACGAGCAGTACTTC.

J is TRBJ2-7 and V is TRBV7-6; D possibly corresponds to TRBD2 (6 bases). Looked up from germline, CDR1 is SGHVS and CDR2 is FNYEAQ. There are 14 residues in the CDR3. V lost 4 bases to trimming and J lost 4 bases, with 14 bases between them. Written as DNA, the CDR3 is TGTGCCAGCAGCTCCGGGGCTAGCGTTTACGAGCAGTACTTC. The encoded protein is CASSSGASVYEQYF.

This clonotype showed up many times. This chain uses TRBV7-9 with TRBJ2-1; a possible D gene is TRBD2 (5 bases). This CDR3 comprises 16 residues. V lost 5 bases and J lost 0, with 14 bases in between. Germline lookup yields CDR1 SEHNR and CDR2 FQNEAQ (reference sequence). CDR3 bases: TGTGCCAGCAGCGGCATCCGGGGTAGCTCCTACAATGAGCAGTTCTTC. It is translated as CASSGIRGSSYNEQFF.